This T cell receptor beta chain was obtained from a study of T cells in Graves' hyperthyroidism and ophthalmopathy. This clonotype was counted ten times or more. RNA transcripts provided the source from which TCR beta CDR3 regions were amplified. In the first-round RT-PCR of the TCR CDR3, the HTBI primer set was used. TCRdb analysed the multiplex PCR reads with MiXCR anew, one entry per CDR3 protein. This table holds roughly 350,000 distinct CDR3 sequences, around 15% found once. The CDR3 is 14 amino acids. The V and J ends lost 2 bases and 4 bases respectively, with 8 bases between them. Germline loops: CDR1 LGHDT, CDR2 YNNKEL (reference sequence).

The chain joins TRBV3-1 to TRBJ1-4, with a weak D call TRBD1 (6 bases). This TCR was sampled from a woman aged 25 to 39 with Graves' ophthalmopathy. What was sequenced was blood. The DNA of the CDR3 is TGTGCCAGCAGCCAACAACAGGGTAATGAAAAACTGTTTTTT. Its translation: CASSQQQGNEKLFF.